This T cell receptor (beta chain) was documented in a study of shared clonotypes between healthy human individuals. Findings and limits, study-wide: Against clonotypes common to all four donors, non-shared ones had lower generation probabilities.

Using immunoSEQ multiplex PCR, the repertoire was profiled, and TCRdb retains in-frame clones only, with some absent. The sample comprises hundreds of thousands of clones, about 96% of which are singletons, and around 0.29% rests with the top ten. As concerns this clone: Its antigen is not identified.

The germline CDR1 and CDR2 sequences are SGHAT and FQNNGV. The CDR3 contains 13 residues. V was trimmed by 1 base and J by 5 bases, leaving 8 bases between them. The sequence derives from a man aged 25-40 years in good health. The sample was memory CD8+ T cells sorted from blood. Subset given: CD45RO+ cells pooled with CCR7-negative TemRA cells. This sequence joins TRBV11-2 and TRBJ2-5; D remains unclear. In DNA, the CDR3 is TGTGCCAGCAGCTTAGGAGCAAGGGAGACCCAGTACTTC. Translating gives CASSLGARETQYF.